This T cell receptor (beta chain) came from a study of tumor-infiltrating lymphocytes in primary liver carcinoma. Using a constant-region primer together with ProtoScript II reverse transcriptase, TCR beta cDNA was made from approximately 0.55 ug of total RNA. Employing slightly modified ARM-PCR, three nested multiplex PCR rounds were run, and these gave rise to the TCR beta libraries. The two initial PCR rounds, about 9 cycles each, used TRBV1-TRBV30 forward and C-beta reverse primers. TCRdb re-called the multiplex PCR reads with MiXCR, one entry per CDR3 protein. The sample holds about 330,000 distinct CDR3 sequences, almost 65% seen once. This clonotype was seen repeatedly, ten times or more. Germline DNA was also extracted, and blood RNA was taken from unsorted whole blood. This CDR3 is built from 11 residues. The V end was cut by 7 bases, the J end by 5 bases, with 6 bases between. Germline CDR1 is MNHEY and CDR2 is SVGAGI.

The sequenced sample consisted of peripheral blood. The clonotype comes from a man in his forties with primary liver carcinoma and hepatitis B virus infection. This chain links TRBV6-5 with TRBJ2-1, with D uncertain. CDR3 loop: CASKQDNEQFF. CDR3 nucleotide sequence: TGTGCCAGCAAGCAGGACAATGAGCAGTTCTTC.